Below, 15 T cell receptor beta chains from the same sample are listed, as sequenced in a study of response to subunit inactivated influenza vaccine. Via MiXCR, TCRdb re-called the RT-PCR reads, giving one row per CDR3 protein. The sample has over 750,000 distinct CDR3 sequences; 20% to 25% are singletons. Sequencing was performed on PBMCs from blood, taken around 5 days after vaccination. These receptors were taken from a man between 45 and 60 years old who received an inactivated influenza vaccine.

V and J are TRBV30 and TRBJ2-2, with TRBD2 identical over 8 bases. The CDR3 is 17 residues long. CDR1 GTSNPN and CDR2 SVGIG come from the germline V gene (reference sequence). Trimming cost V 3 bases and J 2 bases; bases outside gene matches: 11. The chain's CDR3 is CAWRKGGAGANTGELFF. For the CDR3, the DNA is TGTGCCTGGAGAAAGGGAGGAGCGGGGGCAAACACCGGGGAGCTGTTTTTT.

The table lists this clonotype with a few counts. The V call is TRBV4-3, the J call TRBJ2-3; maybe TRBD1 (6 bases). In germline, CDR1 is LGHNA, CDR2 YSLEER. V was clipped by 0 bases and J by 3 bases, with 10 bases between them. This CDR3 contains 15 residues. The CDR3 bases are TGCGCCAGCAGCCAAGATCCCAGGGGAACAGATACGCAGTATTTT. Translating it yields CASSQDPRGTDTQYF.

This clonotype was observed a handful of times. CDR3 in amino acids: CASSRDSGGAYNEQFF. As DNA, the CDR3 is TGTGCCAGCAGTCGTGATAGCGGGGGGGCCTACAATGAGCAGTTCTTC. V is TRBV6-1 and J is TRBJ2-1; TRBD2 agrees at 11 bases. Per germline, CDR1 MNHNS and CDR2 SASEGT. The CDR3 sequence is 16 residues long. The junction had 5 bases not matched to a gene; V was cut back by 5 bases and J by 2 bases.

This clonotype has at least ten counts. The genes are TRBV20-1 and TRBJ2-1, with D hard to call. The CDR3 is 14 amino acids. Trimming removed 6 bases at V and 4 bases at J, with 16 bases between. Per the germline V gene, CDR1 is DFQATT and CDR2 is SNEGSKA (reference sequence). In DNA form, the CDR3 reads TGCAGTGCAAGGGCCGAGAGAGGTTACAATGAGCAGTTCTTC. Translation gives CSARAERGYNEQFF.

This clonotype was seen many times. The chain uses TRBV5-1 and TRBJ2-5; D uncertain. Deletions cut 4 bases from V and 5 bases from J, with 6 bases between. Germline V gene data show CDR1 as SGHRS and CDR2 as YFSETQ. The CDR3 length is 11 residues. This CDR3 reads CASSVDETQYF. The CDR3, as DNA: TGCGCCAGCAGCGTCGACGAGACCCAGTACTTC.

V usage is TRBV10-3 and J usage is TRBJ2-3; a weak D match, TRBD2 (7 bases). V dropped 4 bases and J dropped 3 bases, with 17 bases sitting between them. The CDR3 consists of 16 residues. Germline V gene sequence: CDR1 ENHRY, CDR2 SYGVKD. The CDR3 DNA reads TGTGCCATCAGTGGAAGTGCGGGGGCCACAACAGATACGCAGTATTTT. This codes for CAISGSAGATTDTQYF.

This clonotype was found many times. CDR3 DNA: TGTGCCAGCAGCACTGGCGGACCCACAGATACGCAGTATTTT. Protein: CASSTGGPTDTQYF. V and J are TRBV7-2 and TRBJ2-3; D gene ambiguous. Germline values: CDR1 SGHTA, CDR2 FQGNSA. This CDR3 has 14 amino acids. The V end lost 5 bases, the J end lost 2 bases, and 11 bases lay between the germline ends.

The chain combines TRBV28 with TRBJ2-7; TRBD1 or TRBD2 may be the D gene (5 bases each). This CDR3 is 15 amino acids long. Trimming took off 2 bases at V and 2 bases at J, with 13 bases between the two ends. Germline assignment: CDR1 MDHEN and CDR2 SYDVKM. The CDR3: CASSLSPGRTYEQYF. The CDR3, as DNA: TGTGCCAGCAGTTTAAGTCCGGGACGTACCTACGAGCAGTACTTC.

The chain links TRBV18 to TRBJ1-1; possible D gene TRBD1, 6 bases. The V gene's germline CDR1 is KGHSH and CDR2 LQKENI. V shed 4 bases and J shed 5 bases, with 17 bases lying between them. The CDR3 contains 15 residues. CDR3 loop: CASSLPGGRLTEAFF. Written as DNA, the CDR3 is TGTGCCAGCTCACTGCCGGGGGGCAGGCTTACTGAAGCTTTCTTT.

This clonotype was found a few times. The V call is TRBV29-1, the J call TRBJ2-1, with 7 nucleotides matching TRBD1. CDR1 and CDR2 (germline): SQVTM, ANQGSEA. This CDR3 region has 14 residues. The V and J ends lost 0 bases and 7 bases, in that order; junction bases with no gene match: 6. The CDR3 protein is CSVEDPIQGNEQFF. In nucleotides, the CDR3 is TGCAGCGTTGAAGATCCGATACAGGGGAATGAGCAGTTCTTC.

This sequence joins TRBV6-1 and TRBJ2-2; 8 bases are a match to TRBD1. Germline loops: CDR1 MNHNS, CDR2 SASEGT. With 6 bases clipped from V and 3 bases from J, the junction kept 3 bases outside the gene matches. CDR3 size: 14 residues. Here the CDR3 reads CASRTGEYTGELFF. CDR3 coding DNA: TGTGCCAGCAGGACAGGGGAGTACACCGGGGAGCTGTTTTTT.

A few counts support this clonotype. This chain links TRBV5-1 with TRBJ2-1, with 9 bases fitting TRBD1. Losses at the gene ends were 4 bases for V and 7 bases for J; bases not matched to a gene: 9. The germline CDR1 and CDR2 sequences are SGHRS and YFSETQ. The CDR3 is 15 amino acids. The CDR3 reads CASSVQDRGPNEQFF. The CDR3 DNA follows: TGCGCCAGCAGCGTCCAGGACAGGGGTCCGAATGAGCAGTTCTTC.

In this sample, this clonotype turned up a few times. This chain uses TRBV20-1 with TRBJ2-7; TRBD1 matches 7 bases. The CDR3 consists of 14 residues. CDR1 is DFQATT and CDR2 is SNEGSKA in the germline V gene (reference sequence). J was trimmed by 2 bases and V by 3 bases; bases with no gene match: 7. CDR3: CSARSPGTAYEQYF. The CDR3 region has the DNA TGCAGTGCTAGGAGCCCCGGGACAGCCTACGAGCAGTACTTC.

V and J are TRBV7-2 and TRBJ2-3; tentatively, D is TRBD1 (5 bases). The germline V gene encodes CDR1 SGHTA and CDR2 FQGNSA. This CDR3 has 14 residues. Trimming cost V 6 bases and J 6 bases, with 16 bases left between them. CDR3 protein: CASSFHKGFDTQYF. In DNA form, the CDR3 reads TGTGCCAGCAGTTTTCATAAGGGGTTCGATACGCAGTATTTT.

The genes are TRBV12-3 or TRBV12-4 and TRBJ1-4; D remains ambiguous. The CDR3 runs 16 residues. Trimming removed 3 bases from V and 8 bases from J, with 19 bases in between. The CDR3 region has the DNA TGTGCCAGCAGTTTCGGTCTCTCCCATCGTATAGAAAAACTGTTTTTT. This gives the protein CASSFGLSHRIEKLFF.